This T cell receptor beta chain originates from a study of T cells in Graves' hyperthyroidism and ophthalmopathy. RNA transcripts provided the source from which TCR beta CDR3 regions were amplified. Researchers ran a first-round RT-PCR on the TCR CDR3 using the HTBI primer set. TCRdb analysed the multiplex PCR reads with MiXCR anew, one entry per CDR3 protein. The profile shows 600,000 to 800,000 distinct CDR3 sequences, 30% to 40% of them singletons. The CDR3 consists of 15 residues. CDR1 and CDR2 from the germline V gene are LNHNV and YYDKDF (reference sequence). Trimming stripped 1 base from V and 2 bases from J, with 12 bases between. These patients, aged 18 to 65, had recently diagnosed hyperthyroidism lasting under 2 months.

The sample comprised blood. The clonotype comes from a woman in her thirties or forties with Graves' hyperthyroidism. This sequence joins TRBV15 and TRBJ2-7; D is unresolved. The CDR3 loop is CATSRAQVVPYEQYF. CDR3 sequence (DNA): TGTGCCACCAGCAGAGCGCAGGTCGTCCCCTACGAGCAGTACTTC.